This T cell receptor beta chain comes out of a study of CD4 and CD8 cells across lung adenocarcinoma regions. Samples came from patients with localized non-small cell lung adenocarcinoma. TCRdb reprocessed the PCR reads via MiXCR and lists one record per CDR3 protein. The table lists roughly 18,000 distinct CDR3 sequences, roughly half of them singletons. CDR3 size: 16 residues. Sequences were obtained from CD8+ T cells from the center of a lung tumor. This sequence joins TRBV12-3 or TRBV12-4 and TRBJ2-1; the match to TRBD2 covers 15 bases. Gene TRBJ2-5 matches the end of the DNA better, so the J call may be wrong. The sequence was obtained from a female donor with lung adenocarcinoma. The CD4 and CD8 labels of this study may be unreliable. The CDR3 here is CASSFGLAGGPETQYF. CDR3 nucleotide sequence: TGTGCCAGCAGTTTCGGACTAGCGGGGGGGCCAGAGACCCAGTACTTC.